The sample holds a few counts of the clone carrying this T cell receptor beta chain. Its antigen is not known. This sample was taken from a study of regulatory T cells in long-lasting Graves disease. The study, taken as a whole, reports: Persistent Graves' patients showed reduced TCR diversity versus newly diagnosed patients. Gene preferences differed: TRBV28, TRBJ1-2, TRBJ2-5 in persistent cases.

Time point: newly diagnosed GD, antithyroid drugs for less than 3 months. Following extraction of RNA from PBMCs, that RNA was used to make the TCR library. V gave up 1 base and J gave up 6 bases, with 15 bases separating them. Germline V gene sequence: CDR1 MGHRA, CDR2 YSYEKL. The CDR3 spans 16 residues. Arm-PCR of CDR3 regions and iRepertoire HTBI primers were used to build TCR beta libraries. TCRdb re-derived calls from the multiplex PCR reads in MiXCR, one entry per CDR3 protein. The sample consists of some 370,000 distinct CDR3 sequences, approximately 10% of them appearing once. This sample was shared with a second study, whose subject was T cells in Graves' hyperthyroidism and ophthalmopathy.

Sequencing was performed on peripheral blood mononuclear cells (PBMCs), taken at new diagnosis, from a patient treated with antithyroid drugs. The TCR comes from a woman between 18 and 29 years old with Graves disease. V usage is TRBV4-1 and J usage is TRBJ2-2; tentatively, D is TRBD2 (5 bases). DNA for the CDR3: TGCGCCAGCAGCCAAGGGAGAGGGTCGATTGCCGGGGAGCTGTTTTTT. Translated: CASSQGRGSIAGELFF.